These T cell receptor beta chains were read from a single sample in a study of T-cell memory formation after mild COVID-19. MiXCR, applied by TCRdb to the 5' RACE reads, yields one record per CDR3 protein. In the table there are 90,000 to 120,000 distinct CDR3 sequences, approximately 15% of which are singletons. The sequenced material came from PBMCs or a T cell subset sorted from them (not recorded which). All receptors derive from a man in his late teens or twenties who had mild COVID-19 (a few samples of this study predate the infection). Cell type and time point are not known. Both conserved end residues are part of each CDR3. D genes are given only for firm matches. Some rows mark clone size as missing; the rest say once, few, many or name a class of expanded clone.

d_call	cdr3_length	clone_size	v_call	j_call	cdr3_aa	cdr3_nt
-	13	few	TRBV6-5	TRBJ1-2	CASSYARVYGYTF	TGTGCCAGCAGTTACGCGAGAGTCTATGGCTACACCTTC
-	15	-	TRBV9	TRBJ2-3	CASSVKAASTDTQYF	TGTGCCAGCAGCGTAAAAGCGGCTTCAACAGATACGCAGTATTTT
-	14	-	TRBV9	TRBJ1-5	CASSTGGRYQPQHF	TGTGCCAGCAGCACGGGGGGGCGATATCAGCCCCAGCATTTT
-	14	-	TRBV6-5	TRBJ1-6	CASSYGQRSSPLHF	TGTGCCAGCAGTTACGGGCAGCGGAGTTCACCCCTCCACTTT
-	18	-	TRBV4-3	TRBJ1-2	CASSQDGNPYGQFGGYTF	TGCGCCAGCAGCCAAGATGGAAATCCCTACGGACAGTTTGGTGGCTACACCTTC
TRBD1	18	few	TRBV7-9	TRBJ2-7	CASSAPGVEGQGYYEQYF	TGTGCCAGCAGCGCCCCGGGAGTGGAGGGACAGGGGTACTACGAGCAGTACTTC
-	11	few	TRBV28	TRBJ1-4	CASSFLEKLFF	TGTGCCAGCAGTTTCCTGGAAAAACTGTTTTTT
-	16	-	TRBV7-9	TRBJ2-7	CASSSATGPRAYEQYF	TGTGCCAGCAGCTCAGCTACGGGGCCCCGCGCGTACGAGCAGTACTTC
-	14	few	TRBV10-3	TRBJ1-1	CAISDRESLAEAFF	TGTGCCATCAGTGACAGGGAGAGCTTGGCTGAAGCTTTCTTT
-	16	many	TRBV7-2	TRBJ2-7	CASSLEGGRSSYEQYF	TGTGCCAGCAGCTTAGAGGGGGGGCGAAGCTCCTACGAGCAGTACTTC
-	15	-	TRBV21-1	TRBJ2-3	CASSKYGGYTDTQYF	TGTGCCAGCAGCAAATACGGGGGCTACACAGATACGCAGTATTTT
-	16	many	TRBV29-1	TRBJ2-1	CGPRRGRLRPYNEQFF	TGCGGCCCGAGGAGGGGGCGTTTACGGCCCTACAATGAGCAGTTCTTC
-	15	many	TRBV12-3/TRBV12-4	TRBJ2-5	CASRAADRREETQYF	TGTGCCAGCAGAGCCGCGGACCGCCGAGAGGAGACCCAGTACTTC
-	14	-	TRBV6-5	TRBJ2-5	CASSLGPEGKTQYF	TGTGCCAGCAGCTTAGGACCGGAGGGAAAGACCCAGTACTTC
-	13	few	TRBV7-9	TRBJ2-1	CASRPGGIDEQFF	TGTGCCAGCCGTCCTGGTGGGATTGATGAGCAGTTCTTC
-	16	few	TRBV5-6	TRBJ2-7	CASSSTVGESSYEQYF	TGTGCCAGCAGCTCAACAGTGGGGGAGAGCTCCTACGAGCAGTACTTC
-	15	-	TRBV23-1	TRBJ2-1	CASSQVEGQCNEQFF	TGCGCCAGCAGTCAGGTGGAAGGACAGTGCAATGAGCAGTTCTTC
TRBD2	16	few	TRBV25-1	TRBJ2-3	CASSELTSGNTDTQYF	TGTGCCAGCAGTGAATTAACTAGCGGGAACACAGATACGCAGTATTTT
TRBD1	16	-	TRBV7-9	TRBJ1-1	CASSAGTGAGNTEAFF	TGTGCCAGCAGCGCGGGGACAGGGGCGGGGAACACTGAAGCTTTCTTT
TRBD1	17	many	TRBV6-5	TRBJ2-7	CASSYGFRAGGSYEQYF	TGTGCCAGCAGTTACGGTTTCAGGGCAGGGGGATCCTACGAGCAGTACTTC
-	15	-	TRBV6-2/TRBV6-3	TRBJ2-3	CASTTGRQATDTQYF	TGTGCCTCTACGACGGGGCGCCAGGCCACAGATACGCAGTATTTT
-	14	few	TRBV5-1	TRBJ2-5	CASSLALGRETQYF	TGCGCCAGCAGCTTGGCCCTGGGGAGAGAGACCCAGTACTTC
-	15	-	TRBV9	TRBJ2-1	CASSVEGHQYNEQFF	TGTGCCAGCAGCGTAGAGGGACACCAATACAATGAGCAGTTCTTC
-	13	-	TRBV27	TRBJ2-4	CASSNRWDYIQYF	TGTGCCAGCAGCAACCGCTGGGATTACATTCAGTACTTC
-	13	few	TRBV19	TRBJ1-5	CASTRRGNQPQHF	TGTGCCAGTACCCGGAGGGGAAATCAGCCCCAGCATTTT
TRBD1	15	-	TRBV7-8	TRBJ2-5	CASSARDRAGGTQYF	TGTGCCAGCAGCGCCCGGGACAGGGCAGGGGGGACCCAGTACTTC
TRBD2	14	-	TRBV2	TRBJ2-7	CASTGTSLKYEQYF	TGTGCCAGCACCGGGACTAGCCTTAAGTACGAGCAGTACTTC
-	16	-	TRBV7-9	TRBJ1-3	CASSLGGTGSGNTIYF	TGTGCCAGCAGCTTAGGGGGGACCGGCTCTGGAAACACCATATATTTT
TRBD2	15	-	TRBV11-2	TRBJ2-5	CASSPRGGQGETQYF	TGTGCCAGCAGCCCGCGGGGGGGCCAGGGAGAGACCCAGTACTTC
-	14	-	TRBV11-2	TRBJ2-3	CASSLLAVRDTQYF	TGTGCCAGCAGCTTGTTGGCCGTGAGGGATACGCAGTATTTT
-	15	many	TRBV11-2	TRBJ2-5	CASRPTLGPQETQYF	TGTGCCAGCAGACCCACCTTGGGCCCCCAAGAGACCCAGTACTTC
-	16	-	TRBV6-6	TRBJ1-2	CASSYSLSGTYMSYTF	TGTGCCAGCAGTTACTCGTTGTCAGGGACCTATATGAGCTACACCTTC
-	9	many	TRBV6-2/TRBV6-3	TRBJ2-6	CASGSVLTF	TGTGCCAGCGGAAGCGTCCTGACTTTC
-	17	many	TRBV7-8	TRBJ2-5	CASSAWVPGKYQETQYF	TGTGCCAGCAGCGCGTGGGTTCCAGGGAAGTACCAAGAGACCCAGTACTTC
TRBD2	14	-	TRBV19	TRBJ2-1	CASSISGGNNEQFF	TGTGCCAGTAGTATAAGCGGGGGAAACAATGAGCAGTTCTTC
TRBD1	15	-	TRBV4-2	TRBJ1-1	CASSTQTGMGTEAFF	TGTGCCAGCAGCACCCAGACAGGGATGGGGACTGAAGCTTTCTTT
-	17	few	TRBV5-1	TRBJ2-1	CASSLMGSRASYNEQFF	TGCGCCAGCAGCTTGATGGGTTCCAGGGCCTCCTACAATGAGCAGTTCTTC
-	14	-	TRBV9	TRBJ2-5	CASSSPTAQETQYF	TGTGCCAGCAGCTCCCCGACAGCCCAAGAGACCCAGTACTTC
TRBD1	12	few	TRBV29-1	TRBJ1-2	CSVVGQGPGYTF	TGCAGCGTTGTAGGACAGGGCCCTGGCTACACCTTC
TRBD1	13	-	TRBV6-6	TRBJ1-2	CASSVGTVYGYTF	TGTGCCAGCAGTGTCGGGACAGTCTATGGCTACACCTTC
TRBD1	14	few	TRBV5-1	TRBJ2-1	CASSIGQEIAEQFF	TGCGCCAGCAGCATTGGACAGGAAATAGCTGAGCAGTTCTTC
-	13	-	TRBV28	TRBJ1-1	CASRPRMGTEAFF	TGTGCCAGCAGACCAAGGATGGGCACTGAAGCTTTCTTT
TRBD1	14	-	TRBV15	TRBJ2-7	CATSRDGTGDEQYF	TGTGCCACCAGCAGAGATGGGACAGGGGACGAGCAGTACTTC
TRBD1	15	-	TRBV11-2	TRBJ2-7	CASSTGGDRAYEQYF	TGTGCCAGCAGTACCGGAGGGGACAGGGCCTACGAGCAGTACTTC
-	19	-	TRBV5-6	TRBJ2-5	CASSFLPGTAKDGLETQYF	TGTGCCAGCAGCTTCCTACCCGGGACCGCAAAAGACGGATTAGAGACCCAGTACTTC
-	14	few	TRBV7-8	TRBJ2-2	CASIREGDTGELFF	TGTGCCAGCATCAGGGAAGGGGACACCGGGGAGCTGTTTTTT
-	15	few	TRBV7-6	TRBJ1-2	CASSLEYEGVGGYTF	TGTGCCAGCAGCTTAGAGTATGAGGGTGTAGGTGGCTACACCTTC